The 27 T cell receptor beta chains below all came from one sample that was sequenced in a study of blood T cell repertoires in COVID-19. Data came from immunoSEQ multiplex PCR; TCRdb stores just in-frame clones and leaves some out. The sample includes 310,000 or so clones, approximately 87% of them seen just once. Sequenced input: peripheral blood. The receptors shown here come from a woman aged 45-65 years with active or convalescent COVID-19.

The chain uses TRBV19 and TRBJ1-4, with a weak D call TRBD1 (6 bases). Germline lookup yields CDR1 LNHDA and CDR2 SQIVND (reference sequence). The CDR3 covers 15 residues. V gave up 1 base and J gave up 3 bases, with 9 bases separating them. As DNA, the CDR3 is TGTGCCAGTAGTATAGCGGCAGGGGCTAATGAAAAACTGTTTTTT. It is translated as CASSIAAGANEKLFF.

This chain uses TRBV4-3 with TRBJ1-4; D is perhaps TRBD1 (5 bases). Trimming took off 4 bases at V and 5 bases at J, with 17 bases between the two ends. CDR3 length equals 16 residues. From germline, CDR1 is LGHNA and CDR2 YSLEER. The CDR3 loop is CASSPQQFTGNEKLFF. The DNA of the CDR3 is TGCGCCAGCAGCCCTCAGCAATTTACAGGAAATGAAAAACTGTTTTTT.

The chain is built from TRBV19 and TRBJ2-2; D gene uncertain. The CDR3 contains 15 residues. Trimming stripped 6 bases from V and 0 bases from J, with 11 bases between. Germline V CDR1 and CDR2: LNHDA, SQIVND (reference sequence). CDR3: CASRTQSANTGELFF. Here the CDR3 DNA reads TGTGCCAGTAGGACACAATCCGCGAACACCGGGGAGCTGTTTTTT.

The CDR3 nucleotides read TGTGCCAGCAGTGAAATAGGAAACACCATATATTTT. Its translation: CASSEIGNTIYF. The V and J genes are TRBV25-1 and TRBJ1-3; unclear D gene. Germline V gives CDR1 MGHDK, CDR2 SYGVNS. This CDR3 contains 12 residues. Trimming shortened V by 2 bases and J by 4 bases, and 3 bases separated the two germline ends.

The V gene is TRBV19, the J gene TRBJ1-5; weak D call: TRBD1 (5 bases). CDR3 length: 15 amino acids. Germline V gene lookup returns CDR1 LNHDA and CDR2 SQIVND (reference sequence). V was clipped by 5 bases and J by 3 bases, with 14 bases between them. As DNA, the CDR3 is TGTGCCAGTAGTCGGGGGGGGATAGTCAATCAGCCCCAGCATTTT. It is translated as CASSRGGIVNQPQHF.

This chain uses TRBV5-4 with TRBJ2-2; 8 bases map to TRBD1. The length of the CDR3 is 14 residues. J gave up 0 bases and V 6 bases, and 1 base lay outside the gene matches. Germline CDR1 SGHNT, CDR2 YYREEE (reference sequence). The CDR3 DNA follows: TGTGCCAGCACGGGACAGGCGAACACCGGGGAGCTGTTTTTT. This gives the protein CASTGQANTGELFF.

V gene TRBV4-2 combines with J gene TRBJ1-3; no definite D call. With 1 base removed from V and 4 bases from J, the gap between germline ends came to 5 bases. The CDR3 sequence is 13 residues long. Germline loops: CDR1 LGHNA, CDR2 YNFKEQ. The CDR3 coding sequence is TGTGCCAGCAGCCAAGGTAAAGGAAACACCATATATTTT. This gives the protein CASSQGKGNTIYF.

In this sample, this clone turned up a few times. The chain links TRBV2 to TRBJ1-1; TRBD1 agrees at 7 bases. Germline assignment: CDR1 SNHLY and CDR2 FYNNEI. The CDR3 totals 13 residues. Germline trimming cut 6 bases from V and 2 bases from J; bases unmatched to any gene: 3. This CDR3 reads CASRRTGNTEAFF. CDR3 in DNA: TGTGCCAGCAGAAGGACAGGAAACACTGAAGCTTTCTTT.

This chain connects TRBV7-8 to TRBJ2-6; 7 nucleotides line up with TRBD2. Unmatched junction bases numbered 12, after V lost 1 base and J lost 0 bases. The germline V gene encodes CDR1 SGHVS and CDR2 FQNEAQ. The CDR3 is 20 amino acids. The DNA for the CDR3 is TGTGCCAGCAGCTTAGAAAGTAACGGCGGGGGTCACTCTGGGGCCAACGTCCTGACTTTC. Protein sequence: CASSLESNGGGHSGANVLTF.

This clone was recorded only once. V gene TRBV13 combines with J gene TRBJ1-4; D may be TRBD1 (5 bases). From germline, CDR1 is PRHDT and CDR2 FYEKMQ (reference sequence). Trimming removed 3 bases at V and 1 base at J, with 6 bases between. CDR3 length: 14 amino acids. The CDR3 reads CASSLGGTNEKLFF. In nucleotides, the CDR3 is TGTGCCAGCAGCTTGGGGGGAACTAATGAAAAACTGTTTTTT.

The V and J genes are TRBV28 and TRBJ2-5, with 7 bases matching TRBD2. The germline V gene has CDR1 MDHEN and CDR2 SYDVKM. The ends lost 6 bases at V and 2 bases at J; junction bases unmatched: 12. This CDR3 is built from 16 residues. In nucleotides, the CDR3 is TGTGCCAGCAGCCTATCCAGGGACTACATTCAAGAGACCCAGTACTTC. It translates to CASSLSRDYIQETQYF.

This clone was seen a handful of times. The chain employs TRBV4-1 and TRBJ1-1, with D unclear. The V and J ends lost 0 bases and 5 bases respectively, with 22 bases between them. Germline lookup yields CDR1 MGHRA and CDR2 YSYEKL. There are 18 residues in the CDR3. The CDR3 reads CASSQDSWRPAVGTEAFF. DNA for the CDR3: TGCGCCAGCAGCCAAGATTCGTGGAGGCCGGCGGTAGGTACTGAAGCTTTCTTT.

This chain uses TRBV7-9 with TRBJ1-5, with 8 bases matching TRBD1. The junction had 9 bases not matched to a gene; V was cut back by 2 bases and J by 0 bases. Germline CDR1 reads SEHNR; CDR2 reads FQNEAQ (reference sequence). The CDR3 is 18 residues long. DNA of the CDR3: TGTGCCAGCAGCTTACTGAGATGGGACAGGTATAGCAATCAGCCCCAGCATTTT. This codes for CASSLLRWDRYSNQPQHF.

The table lists this clone with a count of one. The V call is TRBV27, the J call TRBJ2-7; 10 positions agree with TRBD2. V was clipped by 2 bases and J by 3 bases; unmatched bases: 7. This CDR3 region has 16 residues. Germline V gene data show CDR1 as MNHEY and CDR2 as SMNVEV (reference sequence). The CDR3 spells CASSLVSGRAYYEQYF. The DNA for the CDR3 is TGTGCCAGCAGTTTAGTAAGCGGGAGGGCCTACTACGAGCAGTACTTC.

This chain connects TRBV5-1 to TRBJ2-2, with 7 bases that match TRBD1. J lost 6 bases, V lost 4 bases, and 21 bases had no gene match. Germline CDR1 is SGHRS and CDR2 is YFSETQ. This CDR3 has 19 residues. DNA for the CDR3: TGCGCCAGCAGCCGACCGACAGGGAGAGGAAGAAATATGCCCGGGGAGCTGTTTTTT. Translating it yields CASSRPTGRGRNMPGELFF.

V and J are TRBV6-5 and TRBJ2-7; 11 positions match TRBD1. Germline V CDR1 and CDR2: MNHEY, SVGAGI. V gave up 6 bases and J gave up 2 bases; unmatched junction bases: 6. This CDR3 has 15 amino acids. CDR3 nucleotides: TGTGCCAGCAGGTTTGGGACAGGGGGTGCCTACGAGCAGTACTTC. Amino acid sequence: CASRFGTGGAYEQYF.

The count of this clone is one. This sequence joins TRBV5-1 and TRBJ2-1, with D possibly TRBD1 on 5 matching bases. The CDR3 runs 16 residues. Germline-derived CDR1 and CDR2 are SGHRS and YFSETQ. With 5 bases removed from V and 4 bases from J, the gap between germline ends came to 19 bases. CDR3 sequence reads: CASSSDSGKGYNEQFF. The CDR3 coding sequence is TGCGCCAGCAGTTCCGACAGTGGAAAGGGTTACAATGAGCAGTTCTTC. Filled out from reference TRBV5-1 and TRBJ2-1, the complete variable domain reads KAGVTQTPRYLIKTRGQQVTLSCSPISGHRSVSWYQQTPGQGLQFLFEYFSETQRNKGNFPGRFSGRQFSNSRSEMNVSTLELGDSALYLCASSSDSGKGYNEQFFGPGTRLTVL.

This chain joins TRBV2 and TRBJ1-5; D is uncertain. The CDR3 has 13 amino acids. Germline V gene sequence: CDR1 SNHLY, CDR2 FYNNEI. The ends were cut back, 3 bases at V and 4 bases at J, with 7 bases in the middle. The CDR3 sequence is CASSDAENQPQHF. As DNA, the CDR3 is TGTGCCAGCAGTGATGCGGAAAATCAGCCCCAGCATTTT.

The gene calls are TRBV14 and TRBJ1-1; no clear D. This CDR3 is 13 amino acids long. V lost 0 bases, J lost 8 bases, and 10 bases lay in between. The germline V gene encodes CDR1 SGHDN and CDR2 FVKESK. The CDR3 sequence: CASSQEVRREAFF. The CDR3 nucleotides are TGTGCCAGCAGCCAAGAGGTCAGAAGAGAAGCTTTCTTT.

This chain uses TRBV5-1 with TRBJ2-7, with D possibly being TRBD2 (5 bases). Trimming pared 4 bases from V and 6 bases from J, leaving 17 bases between. This CDR3 has 14 amino acids. The germline CDR1 and CDR2 sequences are SGHRS and YFSETQ. CDR3 amino acids: CASSTRAPGSEQYF. The CDR3 nucleotides read TGCGCCAGCAGCACTCGGGCCCCGGGGAGCGAGCAGTACTTC.

The V and J genes are TRBV7-2 and TRBJ2-3; a weak D match, TRBD2 (6 bases). CDR1 SGHTA and CDR2 FQGNSA come from the germline V gene. V was shortened by 4 bases and J by 10 bases, with 15 bases between the two germline ends. This CDR3 region has 13 residues. CDR3 protein: CASSSSSTGAQYF. The CDR3 nucleotides read TGTGCCAGCAGCTCATCTAGCACGGGGGCGCAGTATTTT.

CDR3 coding DNA: TGTGCCTGGAGTGGTCGGGGGGCCCCCGTTCGGCCCCAGCATTTT. Translation: CAWSGRGAPVRPQHF. This chain uses TRBV30 with TRBJ1-5; perhaps TRBD1 as D (6 bases). V was cut by 1 base and J by 9 bases, with 19 bases left in between. This CDR3 spans 15 amino acids. Germline CDR1 GTSNPN, CDR2 SVGIG (reference sequence). The full variable domain, its missing parts supplied by reference TRBV30 and TRBJ1-5, is SQTIHQWPATLVQPVGSPLSLECTVEGTSNPNLYWYRQAAGRGLQLLFYSVGIGQISSEVPQNLSASRPQDRQFILSSKKLLLSDSGFYLCAWSGRGAPVRPQHFGDGTRLSIL.

The chain joins TRBV20-1 to TRBJ2-1; 8 nucleotides align to TRBD2. With V trimmed by 3 bases and J by 11 bases, 9 bases remained unmatched. This CDR3 has 13 amino acids. Germline V gene data show CDR1 as DFQATT and CDR2 as SNEGSKA (reference sequence). The chain's CDR3 is CSASVAGFKKQFF. The CDR3 nucleotides are TGCAGTGCTAGTGTAGCGGGATTTAAGAAGCAGTTCTTC.

For the CDR3, the DNA is TGTGCCAGCAGCTTTTCCAGGGTGATCGGAAACACCATATATTTT. It codes for CASSFSRVIGNTIYF. The chain uses TRBV11-2 and TRBJ1-3; perhaps TRBD1 as D (5 bases). This CDR3 has 15 amino acids. Germline lookup yields CDR1 SGHAT and CDR2 FQNNGV. The ends were cut back, 3 bases at V and 4 bases at J, with 13 bases in the middle.

The V and J genes are TRBV5-1 and TRBJ1-1; 9 nucleotides line up with TRBD1. With V trimmed by 3 bases and J by 5 bases, 8 bases remained unmatched. Germline V CDR1 and CDR2: SGHRS, YFSETQ. The CDR3 is made up of 15 amino acids. This chain's CDR3 is CASSSSLTGGTEAFF. As DNA, the CDR3 is TGCGCCAGCAGCTCCTCCCTGACAGGGGGAACTGAAGCTTTCTTT.

The chain employs TRBV6-2 or TRBV6-3 and TRBJ2-3; possible D gene TRBD2, 5 bases. The CDR3 has 12 residues. The V end lost 6 bases, the J end lost 6 bases, and 10 bases lay between the germline ends. From germline, CDR1 is MNHEY and CDR2 SVGEGT. The CDR3 sequence is CASSRGGDTQYF. CDR3 DNA: TGTGCCAGCAGCCGTGGCGGGGATACGCAGTATTTT.

The chain couples TRBV9 to TRBJ1-2; 7 bases align to TRBD1. The V gene's germline CDR1 is SGDLS and CDR2 YYNGEE. Trimming removed 7 bases from V and 1 base from J; junction bases left unmatched: 16. This CDR3 comprises 17 residues. The CDR3 DNA reads as TGTGCCAGCTCCAAGGGGGCGGTTCCGGGCATTAACTATGGCTACACCTTC. Amino acids: CASSKGAVPGINYGYTF.